This T cell receptor beta chain was recorded in a study of technical replicates of blood from a handful of donors. Produced via immunoSEQ multiplex PCR; TCRdb's table is partial and in-frame only. The table lists about 73,000 clones, around 93% of them singletons, with over 0.2% in the top ten. This CDR3 region has 18 residues. Germline values: CDR1 SGHVS, CDR2 FNYEAQ. The V end was cut by 6 bases, the J end by 5 bases, with 26 bases between. The V gene is TRBV7-6, the J gene TRBJ2-1; maybe TRBD1 (6 bases). Material for sequencing was T cells isolated from PBMCs. The clonotype originates from a human donor in good health. CDR3 in DNA: TGTGCCAGCAGTCCCGCTCCGGGACACGCTTCCTCACACAATGAGCAGTTCTTC. Protein: CASSPAPGHASSHNEQFF.